Sequencing of this TCR beta chain was carried out in a study of cytomegalovirus exposure and HLA in healthy donors. Germline CDR1 MDHEN, CDR2 SYDVKM. Trimming stripped 8 bases from V and 6 bases from J, with 17 bases between. This CDR3 is built from 14 residues. 60 Vbeta and 13 Jbeta primers were used in PCR. Clones were read by immunoSEQ multiplex PCR, and TCRdb kept only the in-frame ones, dropping some. The sample table sets out around 190,000 clones. The TCR was taken from a woman in her twenties or thirties in good health and CMV-seropositive. The specimen sequenced was PBMCs. V gene TRBV28 combines with J gene TRBJ2-1; D possibly corresponds to TRBD1 (6 bases). CDR3 sequence reads: CASQSLGQGNEQFF. CDR3 coding DNA: TGTGCCAGCCAATCCTTGGGACAAGGCAATGAGCAGTTCTTC.